This TCR beta chain derives from a study of T cells after yellow fever vaccination. MiXCR was run by TCRdb on the 5' RACE reads, yielding one entry per CDR3 protein. The table records some 400,000 distinct CDR3 sequences, 6% to 8% of them present only once. A remark on this clonotype: A much larger clone differs by one base, so this may be a read error.

CDR3 size: 14 residues. Germline V gene lookup returns CDR1 LNHDA and CDR2 SQIVND (reference sequence). Sequenced material: PBMCs, taken 5 days after the yellow fever booster vaccination. The chain links TRBV19 to TRBJ1-1; TRBD1 matches 7 bases. The source is a man younger than 45 who received the YFV17D yellow fever vaccine. The CDR3 nucleotides read TGTGCCAGTAGAGGGGGCCTCATGAACACTGAAGATTTCTTT. This encodes CASRGGLMNTEDFF.